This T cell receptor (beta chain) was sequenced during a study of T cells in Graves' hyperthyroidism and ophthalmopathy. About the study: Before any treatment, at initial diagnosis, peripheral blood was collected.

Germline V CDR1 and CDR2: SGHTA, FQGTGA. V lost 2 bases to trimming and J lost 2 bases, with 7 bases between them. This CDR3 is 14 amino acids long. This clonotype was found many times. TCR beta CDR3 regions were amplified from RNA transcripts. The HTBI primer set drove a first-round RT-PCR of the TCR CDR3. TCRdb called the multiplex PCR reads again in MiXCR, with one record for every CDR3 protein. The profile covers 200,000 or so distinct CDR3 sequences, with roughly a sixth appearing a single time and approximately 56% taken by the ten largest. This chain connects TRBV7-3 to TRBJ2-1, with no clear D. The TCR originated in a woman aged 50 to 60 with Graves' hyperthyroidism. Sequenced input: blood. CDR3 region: CASSLEPTYNEQFF. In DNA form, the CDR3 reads TGTGCCAGCAGCTTAGAACCCACCTACAATGAGCAGTTCTTC.